This TCR beta chain was retrieved from a study of post-analysis software for immune sequencing data. Study information: Courses of disease covered relapsing-remitting, secondary progressive and progressive-relapsing multiple sclerosis. Study findings and constraints: Four to six TRBV segments were more frequent in patients than controls; TRBV5-6, TRBV5-1 and TRBV20-1 belonged to this group. Strong co-clustering by F measure was seen for same-batch samples. Compared with controls, patients showed significantly lower normalized Chao1 diversity.

Per the germline V gene, CDR1 is MNHEY and CDR2 is SMNVEV (reference sequence). This CDR3 spans 16 amino acids. Trimming stripped 0 bases from V and 0 bases from J, with 9 bases between. Details on this clonotype: The antigen remains unidentified.

Unique molecular identifiers were present in the TCR beta cDNA libraries. cDNA molecules numbering about 490,000 came from roughly 1 to 10 million T cells. From the PCR reads, TCRdb called clonotypes with MiXCR, one entry per CDR3 protein. The profile covers 740,000 or so distinct CDR3 sequences, with about 57% appearing a single time and approximately 4.2% taken by the ten largest. The chain combines TRBV27 with TRBJ1-5; D remains ambiguous. Material for sequencing was blood. The clonotype was recovered from a girl aged 5-17 years with multiple sclerosis. CDR3 sequence (DNA): TGTGCCAGCAGTTTATCGCGCCTATATAGCAATCAGCCCCAGCATTTT. Its translation is CASSLSRLYSNQPQHF.